Listed below are T cell receptor beta chains from one sample, sequenced in a study of PD-L1 blockade in urothelial cancer. Sequenced by immunoSEQ multiplex PCR; TCRdb stores in-frame clones only, minus some. The sample consists of approximately 24,000 clones, 70% to 90% of them appearing once. Sample: PBMCs, taken around atezolizumab (anti-PD-L1) treatment. The receptors here all came from a man between 60 and 75 years old with urothelial cancer. CDR3s leave out the opening cysteine and the closing phenylalanine or tryptophan. The D gene is left open where the match is weak. Clone size appears in some rows only: once, few, many, or a class for an expanded clone.

V gene: TRBV6-1; D gene: .; clone size: .; J gene: TRBJ2-2; CDR3 protein: ASSDPVGRDTGELF
V gene: TRBV6-6; D gene: TRBD1; clone size: few; J gene: TRBJ1-2; CDR3 protein: ASRSRQGGDYGYT
V gene: TRBV2; D gene: .; clone size: .; J gene: TRBJ1-3; CDR3 protein: ASSENGRAAGNTIY
V gene: TRBV5-6; D gene: .; clone size: .; J gene: TRBJ2-5; CDR3 protein: ASSLGAKQETQY
V gene: TRBV5-8; D gene: .; clone size: .; J gene: TRBJ2-2; CDR3 protein: ASSSGTRSNTGELF
V gene: TRBV18; D gene: TRBD1; clone size: .; J gene: TRBJ2-7; CDR3 protein: ASSPKPGQGQDEQY
V gene: TRBV7-2; D gene: .; clone size: .; J gene: TRBJ2-3; CDR3 protein: ASSLSGRDTDTQY
V gene: TRBV5-1; D gene: TRBD2; clone size: .; J gene: TRBJ2-7; CDR3 protein: ASSLGLAGGLRSSYEQY
V gene: TRBV5-6; D gene: TRBD1; clone size: .; J gene: TRBJ2-2; CDR3 protein: ASSSETGEKTGELF
V gene: TRBV7-2; D gene: .; clone size: .; J gene: TRBJ2-7; CDR3 protein: ASSLGRDYEQY
V gene: TRBV18; D gene: TRBD2; clone size: .; J gene: TRBJ2-7; CDR3 protein: ASSQGLAGYEQY
V gene: TRBV2; D gene: .; clone size: few; J gene: TRBJ1-5; CDR3 protein: ASSGAGKVNQPQH
V gene: TRBV4-1; D gene: .; clone size: .; J gene: TRBJ1-1; CDR3 protein: ASSQEPGDTEAF
V gene: TRBV29-1; D gene: .; clone size: .; J gene: TRBJ1-2; CDR3 protein: SVQYRENYGYT
V gene: TRBV6-5; D gene: TRBD2; clone size: .; J gene: TRBJ2-4; CDR3 protein: ASTAGGSKNIQY
V gene: TRBV18; D gene: TRBD1; clone size: medium-sized; J gene: TRBJ1-6; CDR3 protein: ASSPTGDYNSPLH
V gene: TRBV30; D gene: .; clone size: .; J gene: TRBJ2-7; CDR3 protein: AWKGDGPGYEQY
V gene: TRBV27; D gene: .; clone size: .; J gene: TRBJ2-1; CDR3 protein: ACHGRDASSYNEQF
V gene: TRBV19; D gene: TRBD2; clone size: .; J gene: TRBJ2-3; CDR3 protein: ASRPLAGAVTDTQY
V gene: TRBV9; D gene: .; clone size: few; J gene: TRBJ2-2; CDR3 protein: ASSVAGSGELF
V gene: TRBV23-1; D gene: TRBD1; clone size: .; J gene: TRBJ2-3; CDR3 protein: ASAGQGPSLTQY
V gene: TRBV30; D gene: .; clone size: .; J gene: TRBJ1-1; CDR3 protein: ACAGAALNTEAF
V gene: TRBV5-1; D gene: TRBD2; clone size: .; J gene: TRBJ2-3; CDR3 protein: ASSLELAGGPDTQY
V gene: TRBV27; D gene: TRBD2; clone size: .; J gene: TRBJ2-1; CDR3 protein: ASSLRAGGPGEQF
V gene: TRBV18; D gene: TRBD1; clone size: .; J gene: TRBJ2-1; CDR3 protein: ASSPPSGQGHEQF
V gene: TRBV7-7; D gene: TRBD1; clone size: .; J gene: TRBJ2-7; CDR3 protein: ASRPLSQGSYEQY
V gene: TRBV7-2; D gene: TRBD1; clone size: .; J gene: TRBJ1-1; CDR3 protein: ASSTRGLSTEAF
V gene: TRBV5-1; D gene: .; clone size: .; J gene: TRBJ2-5; CDR3 protein: ASSLTSLETQY
V gene: TRBV6-5; D gene: .; clone size: .; J gene: TRBJ2-6; CDR3 protein: ASRDEAGANVLT
V gene: TRBV10-3; D gene: .; clone size: .; J gene: TRBJ1-1; CDR3 protein: AISYREENTEAF
V gene: TRBV19; D gene: .; clone size: .; J gene: TRBJ1-5; CDR3 protein: ASRPPLGSNQPQH
V gene: TRBV5-6; D gene: .; clone size: .; J gene: TRBJ2-5; CDR3 protein: ASRPRAFQETQY
V gene: TRBV6-6; D gene: TRBD1; clone size: .; J gene: TRBJ1-2; CDR3 protein: ASTYDQGAPSYT